Below, one TCR beta chain is given with its context. Trimming removed 1 base at V and 8 bases at J, with 11 bases between. The CDR3 has 13 amino acids. Germline CDR1 MNHNY, CDR2 SVGAGI (reference sequence). Sequenced by immunoSEQ multiplex PCR; TCRdb stores in-frame clones only, minus some. The sample comprises about half a million clones, around 80% of which are singletons, and around 13% rests with the top ten. This sample was taken from a study of shared clonotypes between healthy human individuals. Across the whole study: Donors, aged 18 to 49, were a couple of women and three men.

In unsorted samples, genomic DNA was obtained using 75 million to 90 million PBMCs. The rearrangement links TRBV6-6 to TRBJ1-2, with D hard to call. The sequence was collected from a woman aged 35 to 49 in good health. Some clones in this sample may be carry-over from other donors' samples. The sequencing sample was made of PBMCs. The CDR3, as DNA: TGTGCCAGCAGTTACTTGTGGGGATCGGGCTACACCTTC. It codes for CASSYLWGSGYTF.